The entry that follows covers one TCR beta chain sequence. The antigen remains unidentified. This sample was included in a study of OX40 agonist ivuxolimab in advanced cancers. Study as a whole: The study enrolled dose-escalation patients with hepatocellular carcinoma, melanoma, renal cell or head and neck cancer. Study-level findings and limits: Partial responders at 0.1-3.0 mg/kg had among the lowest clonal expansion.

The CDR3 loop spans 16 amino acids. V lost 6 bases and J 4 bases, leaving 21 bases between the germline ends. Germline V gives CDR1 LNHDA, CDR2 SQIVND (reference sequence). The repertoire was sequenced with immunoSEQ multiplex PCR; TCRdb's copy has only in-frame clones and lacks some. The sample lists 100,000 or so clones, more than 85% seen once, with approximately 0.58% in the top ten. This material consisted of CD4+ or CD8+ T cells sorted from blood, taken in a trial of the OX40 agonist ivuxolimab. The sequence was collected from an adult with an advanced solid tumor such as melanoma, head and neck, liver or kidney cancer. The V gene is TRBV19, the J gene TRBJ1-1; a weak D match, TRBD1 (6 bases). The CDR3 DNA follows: TGTGCCAGTAGAACAGGGAGGACTGGTTCGAGCACTGAAGCTTTCTTT. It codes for CASRTGRTGSSTEAFF.